This is a list of T cell receptor beta chains from one sample in a study of a mutant IDH1 vaccine in newly diagnosed glioma. Antigens of these TCRs are unknown. Measured with immunoSEQ multiplex PCR; TCRdb has only the in-frame clones, and not every one. The sample includes 35,000 to 50,000 clones, approximately 84% of them seen just once. The sequencing used PBMCs, collected from a glioma patient whose treatment included an IDH1 peptide vaccine. The receptors here all came from a woman younger than 35 with glioma. Some clones in this sample may be carry-over from other donors' samples. CDR3s include the opening cysteine and the closing phenylalanine or tryptophan. Each record gives: V gene, clone size, CDR3 length, J gene, D gene, CDR3 protein, CDR3 DNA. The D gene is left open where the match is weak. Clone size is not always given. Where it is, it says once, few, many or a class for expanded clones.

>TRBV9|.|16|TRBJ1-4|.
CASSPDDSGFGEKLFF
TGTGCCAGCAGCCCTGATGATTCGGGATTTGGTGAAAAACTGTTTTTT
>TRBV18|.|16|TRBJ2-3|TRBD1
CASSPTPDRVTDTQYF
TGTGCCAGCTCACCCACCCCGGACAGGGTCACAGATACGCAGTATTTT
>TRBV29-1|.|14|TRBJ2-4|.
CSVDAGLGKNIQYF
TGCAGCGTTGACGCTGGTCTTGGCAAAAACATTCAGTACTTC
>TRBV2|.|11|TRBJ1-1|.
CASSNELEAFF
TGTGCCAGCAGTAATGAGCTTGAAGCTTTCTTT
>TRBV2|few|12|TRBJ1-4|TRBD1
CASIDRGEKLFF
TGTGCCAGCATCGACAGGGGTGAAAAACTGTTTTTT
>TRBV5-1|few|15|TRBJ1-1|.
CASSLDLASGTEAFF
TGCGCCAGCAGCTTGGATCTGGCCTCGGGCACTGAAGCTTTCTTT
>TRBV21-1|few|15|TRBJ1-5|.
CASSKETDFNQPQHF
TGTGCCAGCAGCAAAGAGACAGACTTCAATCAGCCCCAGCATTTT
>TRBV25-1|.|15|TRBJ2-7|TRBD2
CASSDRSGVSYEQYF
TGTGCCAGCAGTGACCGTAGCGGGGTCTCCTACGAGCAGTACTTC
>TRBV7-9|few|11|TRBJ1-2|TRBD1
CASSRQGGYTF
TGTGCCAGCAGCAGACAGGGTGGCTACACCTTC
>TRBV5-1|.|15|TRBJ2-5|TRBD2
CASSHRAGLAETQYF
TGCGCCAGCAGCCATAGGGCGGGACTAGCGGAGACCCAGTACTTC
>TRBV4-3|.|16|TRBJ1-1|.
CASSQGRTGRNTEAFF
TGCGCCAGCAGCCAAGGTAGGACGGGAAGGAACACTGAAGCTTTCTTT
>TRBV13|.|14|TRBJ2-7|.
CASSLGPSSYEQYF
TGTGCCAGCAGCTTGGGACCAAGCTCCTACGAGCAGTACTTC
>TRBV30|once|15|TRBJ2-7|TRBD1
CAWSDGTGGEYEQYF
TGTGCCTGGAGTGACGGGACAGGGGGGGAATACGAGCAGTACTTC
>TRBV18|.|16|TRBJ2-6|.
CASSPTAGSGANVLTF
TGTGCCAGCTCGCCTACGGCGGGGTCTGGGGCCAACGTCCTGACTTTC
>TRBV7-6|.|15|TRBJ1-1|.
CASSPDSSLNTEAFF
TGTGCCAGCAGCCCAGACAGTTCCCTCAACACTGAAGCTTTCTTT
>TRBV7-2|.|15|TRBJ2-3|TRBD2
CSLPGSGGELDTQYF
TGTTCCCTCCCCGGTAGCGGGGGGGAGTTGGATACGCAGTATTTT
>TRBV30|.|13|TRBJ1-3|.
CAWSGRSGNTIYF
TGTGCCTGGAGTGGGCGCTCGGGAAACACCATATATTTT
>TRBV14|.|12|TRBJ2-7|.
CASSQGVWGQYF
TGTGCCAGCAGCCAAGGGGTATGGGGGCAGTACTTC
>TRBV7-9|.|15|TRBJ2-2|.
CASSLPPGGTGELFF
TGTGCCAGCAGCTTGCCCCCCGGCGGCACCGGGGAGCTGTTTTTT